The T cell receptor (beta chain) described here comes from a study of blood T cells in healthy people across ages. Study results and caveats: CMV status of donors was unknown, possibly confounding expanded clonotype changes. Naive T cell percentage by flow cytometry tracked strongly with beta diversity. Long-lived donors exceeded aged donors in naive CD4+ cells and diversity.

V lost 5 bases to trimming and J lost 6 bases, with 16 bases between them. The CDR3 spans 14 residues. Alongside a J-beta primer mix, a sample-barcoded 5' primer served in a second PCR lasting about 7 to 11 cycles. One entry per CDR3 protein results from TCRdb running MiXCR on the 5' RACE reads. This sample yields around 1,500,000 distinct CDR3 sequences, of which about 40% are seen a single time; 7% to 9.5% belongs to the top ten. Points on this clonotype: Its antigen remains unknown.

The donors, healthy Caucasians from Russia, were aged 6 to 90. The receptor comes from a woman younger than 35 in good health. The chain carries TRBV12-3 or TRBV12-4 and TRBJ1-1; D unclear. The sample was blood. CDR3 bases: TGTGCCAGCAGTGACACCCCGGGTTTTGCTGAAGCTTTCTTT. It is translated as CASSDTPGFAEAFF.